These 32 T cell receptor beta chains were all obtained from the same sample, sequenced in a study of cytomegalovirus exposure and HLA in healthy donors (dated by TCRdb to about 2017). The protocol used for the library was the immunoSEQ multiplex PCR assay. A mixture of 60 forward primers for TCR Vbeta segments and 13 reverse primers for TCR Jbeta segments was used in the multiplex PCR. Entries here come from immuneACCESS through TCRdb and include only in-frame sequences with V and J called. Some clones fail to appear in such tables; in the studies checked, an unresolved V gene covers under half of the shortfall, and the cause of the remainder is unknown. This sample holds 130,000 to 150,000 clones; around 84% were observed only once. The ten most abundant clones make up less than 2.5% of the sample. The sample was PBMCs. The receptor set was obtained from a boy between 2 and 10 years old in good health and CMV-seronegative.

This chain uses TRBV19 with TRBJ2-2; 10 positions agree with TRBD1. This CDR3 has 18 residues. Germline CDR1 reads LNHDA; CDR2 reads SQIVND (reference sequence). With V trimmed by 6 bases and J by 6 bases, 16 bases remained unmatched. CDR3: CASSDTGTGAIFSGELFF. The DNA of the CDR3 is TGTGCCAGTAGCGACACCGGGACAGGGGCCATTTTCTCCGGGGAGCTGTTTTTT.

The genes are TRBV7-3 and TRBJ2-7; weak D call: TRBD2 (6 bases). Germline-derived CDR1 and CDR2 are SGHTA and FQGTGA. The V gene lost 5 bases and the J gene lost 5 bases, with 19 bases spanning the gap. CDR3 length equals 15 residues. DNA for the CDR3: TGTGCCAGCAGCCGACGGGGGAACCGGGGTGACGAGCAGTACTTC. Protein product: CASSRRGNRGDEQYF.

The V and J genes are TRBV29-1 and TRBJ2-7, with 7 bases that match TRBD1. The CDR3 is 14 amino acids. V lost 6 bases to trimming and J lost 0 bases; unmatched junction nucleotides: 8. Germline CDR1 and CDR2: SQVTM and ANQGSEA. In DNA form, the CDR3 reads TGCAGCGTCGCGGGTGGGACAGTCTCCTACGAGCAGTACTTC. Protein sequence: CSVAGGTVSYEQYF.

The chain links TRBV27 to TRBJ1-4; 7 nucleotides agree with TRBD1. The CDR3 extends over 14 amino acids. Germline values: CDR1 MNHEY, CDR2 SMNVEV (reference sequence). Trimming cost V 6 bases and J 2 bases; bases outside gene matches: 3. Here the CDR3 reads CASRLTGTNEKLFF. The DNA for the CDR3 is TGTGCCAGCAGACTGACAGGGACTAATGAAAAACTGTTTTTT.

This chain connects TRBV9 to TRBJ1-3; possibly TRBD1 for D (5 bases). Trimming took 3 bases from V and 6 from J, leaving 28 bases between them. The CDR3 has 19 amino acids. CDR1 is SGDLS, CDR2 YYNGEE, per germline. CDR3 sequence (DNA): TGTGCCAGCAGCGCAGTTCCCGACATAGCGCCAGGAGGGGCAAACACCATATATTTT. Translation gives CASSAVPDIAPGGANTIYF.

This chain joins TRBV5-1 and TRBJ1-5; 7 bases fit TRBD1. V was clipped by 3 bases and J by 3 bases; unmatched bases: 9. This CDR3 is built from 16 residues. The V gene's germline CDR1 is SGHRS and CDR2 YFSETQ. CDR3 sequence reads: CASSSPSGQLNQPQHF. In nucleotides, the CDR3 is TGCGCCAGCAGCTCCCCATCGGGACAGCTCAATCAGCCCCAGCATTTT.

This clone was detected once. The chain uses TRBV29-1 and TRBJ1-4; TRBD1 matches 9 bases. CDR1 and CDR2 (germline): SQVTM, ANQGSEA. This CDR3 region has 13 residues. V gave up 5 bases and J gave up 6 bases; unmatched junction bases: 4. This CDR3 is CSVTGGSDEKLFF. The CDR3 coding sequence is TGCAGCGTTACAGGGGGCTCGGATGAAAAACTGTTTTTT. The full variable domain, its missing parts supplied by reference TRBV29-1 and TRBJ1-4, is SAVISQKPSRDICQRGTSLTIQCQVDSQVTMMFWYRQQPGQSLTLIATANQGSEATYESGFVIDKFPISRPNLTFSTLTVSNMSPEDSSIYLCSVTGGSDEKLFFGSGTQLSVL.

This clone was seen a few times. The chain employs TRBV4-2 and TRBJ1-2; 7 bases align to TRBD1. Germline values: CDR1 LGHNA, CDR2 YNFKEQ. Unmatched junction bases numbered 14, after V lost 4 bases and J lost 9 bases. The CDR3 sequence is 15 residues long. The CDR3 nucleotides are TGTGCCAGCAGCCCCCGGCCGGCAGGGGGACACAGCTACACCTTC. Protein sequence: CASSPRPAGGHSYTF.

The V and J genes are TRBV7-2 and TRBJ1-3, with TRBD1 identical over 8 bases. Germline values: CDR1 SGHTA, CDR2 FQGNSA. CDR3 length: 14 residues. The V gene end was trimmed by 3 bases and the J gene end by 5 bases; junction bases not matched to a gene: 3. The CDR3 reads CASSLDRARNTIYF. CDR3 sequence (DNA): TGTGCCAGCAGCTTGGACAGGGCGAGAAACACCATATATTTT.

CDR3 bases: TGTGCCAGCAGCCCCGCGTGGCTAGGGGTGGACTACGAGCAGTACTTC. It translates to CASSPAWLGVDYEQYF. The chain combines TRBV7-9 with TRBJ2-7; a weak D match, TRBD1 (5 bases). This CDR3 comprises 16 residues. Germline CDR1 reads SEHNR; CDR2 reads FQNEAQ (reference sequence). V gave up 5 bases and J gave up 3 bases, with 20 bases separating them.

The chain couples TRBV5-1 to TRBJ1-3; TRBD1 might be the D (5 bases). The CDR3 runs to 14 residues. Deletions cut 0 bases from V and 2 bases from J, with 6 bases between. Germline CDR1 SGHRS, CDR2 YFSETQ. In DNA form, the CDR3 reads TGCGCCAGCAGCTTGGTAGGGGCTGGAAACACCATATATTTT. Protein product: CASSLVGAGNTIYF.

V and J are TRBV11-2 and TRBJ1-3, with 7 bases lining up with TRBD1. Germline V gives CDR1 SGHAT, CDR2 FQNNGV. The CDR3 covers 15 residues. V was pared by 2 bases and J by 4 bases, with 5 bases of the junction left unmatched. The CDR3 DNA sequence: TGTGCCAGCAGCTTAAGGGGGCTATGGGGAAACACCATATATTTT. It is translated as CASSLRGLWGNTIYF.

The V gene is TRBV2, the J gene TRBJ2-1; D unclear. Germline CDR1 reads SNHLY; CDR2 reads FYNNEI. The CDR3 runs to 14 residues. V lost 7 bases and J lost 4, with 14 bases in between. CDR3 sequence (DNA): TGTGCCAGCACCTCGGTAGAGTCATACAATGAGCAGTTCTTC. Its translation is CASTSVESYNEQFF.

The chain links TRBV5-4 to TRBJ2-7; 8 bases map to TRBD2. With V trimmed by 2 bases and J by 7 bases, 5 bases remained unmatched. Germline-derived CDR1 and CDR2 are SGHNT and YYREEE (reference sequence). CDR3 length: 13 residues. Here the CDR3 reads CASSFPRGGEQYF. The CDR3 DNA sequence: TGTGCCAGCAGCTTTCCCCGGGGGGGGGAGCAGTACTTC.

The rearrangement joins TRBV6-5 to TRBJ2-4, with D possibly being TRBD1 (5 bases). This CDR3 comprises 16 residues. Trimming left V 4 bases short and J 0 bases short, with 13 bases between. Germline values: CDR1 MNHEY, CDR2 SVGAGI. This chain's CDR3 is CASSSTVTGAKNIQYF. The CDR3 DNA follows: TGTGCCAGCAGTTCAACCGTTACAGGAGCCAAAAACATTCAGTACTTC.

This chain links TRBV6-1 with TRBJ2-2; TRBD2 matches 9 bases. Per the germline V gene, CDR1 is MNHNS and CDR2 is SASEGT. Trimming took 9 bases from V and 6 from J; bases not matched to a gene: 11. The CDR3 has 15 amino acids. CDR3 bases: TGTGCCAGAAGCCGGGGACTAGCCCAAGCCGGGGAGCTGTTTTTT. Translated: CARSRGLAQAGELFF.

DNA of the CDR3: TGTGCCAGCACGAACGCAGGCTACAATCAGCCCCAGCATTTT. Amino acids: CASTNAGYNQPQHF. The chain couples TRBV6-5 to TRBJ1-5, with D unresolved. Germline assignment: CDR1 MNHEY and CDR2 SVGAGI. Between the trimmed V and J ends, which lost 7 bases and 3 bases, there was a span of 13 bases. This CDR3 spans 14 amino acids.

The chain joins TRBV5-1 to TRBJ2-1; D uncertain. There are 13 residues in the CDR3. The germline V and J ends were trimmed by 2 bases and 6 bases, with 9 bases remaining between them. CDR1 and CDR2 (germline): SGHRS, YFSETQ. CDR3 bases: TGCGCCAGCAGCTTTGGGCGAGTCAATGAGCAGTTCTTC. As protein: CASSFGRVNEQFF.

J is TRBJ2-3 and V is TRBV2; D is unresolved. CDR1 SNHLY and CDR2 FYNNEI come from the germline V gene. Trimming shortened V by 4 bases and J by 4 bases, and 12 bases separated the two germline ends. The CDR3 consists of 14 residues. The DNA of the CDR3 is TGTGCCAGCAGTGCTAACGACTCTCCAGATACGCAGTATTTT. Its protein product is CASSANDSPDTQYF.

The chain carries TRBV18 and TRBJ2-3; D is possibly TRBD2 (6 bases). The CDR3 loop spans 15 amino acids. Germline CDR1 reads KGHSH; CDR2 reads LQKENI. V gave up 2 bases and J gave up 2 bases, with 11 bases separating them. The CDR3 coding sequence is TGTGCCAGCTCACCATTGGGAGGAAACACAGATACGCAGTATTTT. Amino acid sequence: CASSPLGGNTDTQYF.

The V gene is TRBV5-1, the J gene TRBJ2-7; TRBD2 matches 7 bases. The V and J ends lost 0 bases and 4 bases, in that order; junction bases with no gene match: 4. The CDR3 extends over 14 amino acids. CDR1 and CDR2 from the germline V gene are SGHRS and YFSETQ. The CDR3 coding sequence is TGCGCCAGCAGCTTGGCAGGGCGGGAGTACGAGCAGTACTTC. This gives the protein CASSLAGREYEQYF.

The chain links TRBV6-6 to TRBJ1-1; weak D call: TRBD1 (5 bases). CDR3 length: 15 amino acids. Germline values: CDR1 MNHNY, CDR2 SVGAGI (reference sequence). Trimming pared 5 bases from V and 6 bases from J, leaving 19 bases between. The CDR3 region has the DNA TGTGCCAGCAGTGTGCTCGCAGGGTCACCAGCTGAAGCTTTCTTT. Translation: CASSVLAGSPAEAFF.

J is TRBJ2-1 and V is TRBV11-2; TRBD2 matches at 8 bases. The J segment lost 5 bases and the V segment lost 5 bases, leaving 8 bases of the junction unmatched. CDR1 SGHAT and CDR2 FQNNGV come from the germline V gene. The CDR3 runs 15 residues. CDR3 sequence: CASSQGPAGDNEQFF. The CDR3 DNA follows: TGTGCCAGCAGCCAGGGCCCAGCGGGAGACAATGAGCAGTTCTTC.

The rearrangement links TRBV6-1 to TRBJ2-1, with D perhaps TRBD1 (6 bases). The V end was cut by 7 bases, the J end by 4 bases, with 11 bases between. This CDR3 is built from 13 residues. Germline-derived CDR1 and CDR2 are MNHNS and SASEGT. This chain's CDR3 is CASNPDRYNEQFF. In nucleotides, the CDR3 is TGTGCCAGCAACCCCGACAGGTACAATGAGCAGTTCTTC.

This chain joins TRBV18 and TRBJ2-7, with TRBD2 identical over 13 bases. CDR3 length: 15 residues. The junction had 4 bases not matched to a gene; V was cut back by 4 bases and J by 4 bases. The germline gives CDR1 KGHSH, CDR2 LQKENI. CDR3 residues: CASSLGLAGEYEQYF. The CDR3 bases are TGTGCCAGCTCACTAGGACTAGCGGGGGAATACGAGCAGTACTTC.

V and J are TRBV7-3 and TRBJ1-1, with 8 nucleotides matching TRBD1. This CDR3 is 17 amino acids long. Germline-derived CDR1 and CDR2 are SGHTA and FQGTGA. V dropped 4 bases and J dropped 4; count of bases not matched to a gene: 14. Here the CDR3 reads CASSSGPQGARGTEAFF. DNA of the CDR3: TGTGCCAGCAGCTCGGGTCCCCAGGGGGCGCGCGGCACTGAAGCTTTCTTT. The whole variable domain, filled in from reference TRBV7-3 and TRBJ1-1, reads GAGVSQTPSNKVTEKGKYVELRCDPISGHTALYWYRQSLGQGPEFLIYFQGTGAADDSGLPNDRFFAVRPEGSVSTLKIQRTERGDSAVYLCASSSGPQGARGTEAFFGQGTRLTVV.

The J gene is TRBJ2-5, the V gene TRBV4-1; D call uncertain. CDR1 and CDR2 from the germline V gene are MGHRA and YSYEKL. V lost 5 bases and J lost 5, with 18 bases in between. The CDR3 has 15 amino acids. The CDR3: CASSYLSGQRETQYF. As DNA, the CDR3 is TGCGCCAGCAGCTACTTGAGTGGGCAACGGGAGACCCAGTACTTC.

The count of this clone is one. The V call is TRBV10-3, the J call TRBJ1-6; 9 positions match TRBD1. The CDR3 has 15 residues. Germline V gene data show CDR1 as ENHRY and CDR2 as SYGVKD. After removal of 0 bases from V and 9 bases from J, the junction contained 3 bases not matched to a gene. CDR3 protein: CAISESKTGGSPLHF. The CDR3 nucleotides read TGTGCCATCAGTGAGTCAAAGACAGGGGGTTCACCCCTCCACTTT.

This chain uses TRBV5-1 with TRBJ2-7; a possible D gene is TRBD2 (6 bases). The CDR3 has 13 residues. CDR1 and CDR2 (germline): SGHRS, YFSETQ. Trimming left V 4 bases short and J 3 bases short, with 11 bases between. The CDR3 loop reads CASSLGGDYEQYF. As DNA, the CDR3 is TGCGCCAGCAGCCTCGGCGGGGACTACGAGCAGTACTTC.

This clone was observed once. The sample holds other DNA sequences that translate to the same CDR3. The rearrangement joins TRBV6-1 to TRBJ2-5, with 10 bases lining up with TRBD2. The J segment lost 1 base and the V segment lost 7 bases, leaving 6 bases of the junction unmatched. Germline values: CDR1 MNHNS, CDR2 SASEGT. The CDR3 totals 15 residues. CDR3 sequence reads: CASIFTSGVQETQYF. As DNA, the CDR3 is TGTGCCAGCATTTTCACTAGCGGGGTCCAAGAGACCCAGTACTTC.

The DNA of the CDR3 is TGTGCCAGCAGCTTGAGGGGGACAGGGGCCTCCGAGCAGTACTTC. This gives the protein CASSLRGTGASEQYF. The chain has TRBV5-6 and TRBJ2-7; 10 bases agree with TRBD1. From germline, CDR1 is SGHDT and CDR2 YYEEEE. V was pared by 1 base and J by 6 bases, with 7 bases of the junction left unmatched. There are 15 residues in the CDR3.

The CDR3 sequence: CASSLDGKEPQYF. CDR3 sequence (DNA): TGTGCCAGCAGTTTGGACGGGAAGGAGCCCCAGTACTTC. This chain links TRBV28 with TRBJ2-5, with D possibly being TRBD2 (5 bases). The CDR3 has 13 residues. The germline CDR1 and CDR2 sequences are MDHEN and SYDVKM. V lost 3 bases and J lost 9, with 14 bases in between.